This TCR beta chain emerged from a study of identical twins. Germline-derived CDR1 and CDR2 are MGHRA and YSYEKL. The CDR3 is 17 residues long. Trimming at V came to 0 bases and at J to 4 bases, leaving 6 bases not matched to a gene. TCRdb re-analysed the 5' RACE reads in MiXCR, keeping a single row per CDR3 protein. The table includes approximately 230,000 distinct CDR3 sequences, about 6.7% detected once. This clonotype was counted at least ten times. The same sample was also studied in work on T cells expressing NK-cell markers. This second report adds: Several experiments confined sorting to alpha-beta TCR T cells with an anti-gamma-delta TCR antibody. The contribution of dominant NKG2C+ clonotypes to CD8+ T cells in more than five donors was roughly 1.0-7.5%.

The sequencing input was CD8+ T cells sorted from blood. The sequence was collected from a woman aged 18-35 years in good health. The chain links TRBV4-1 to TRBJ2-1, with 10 bases matching TRBD1. For the CDR3, the DNA is TGCGCCAGCAGCCAAGAGTCTGGGACAGGGGTATACAATGAGCAGTTCTTC. Translation gives CASSQESGTGVYNEQFF.